This T cell receptor beta chain was sequenced for a study of cytomegalovirus exposure and HLA in healthy donors. The study, taken as a whole, reports: Some V segments could not be told apart, so they were left out, TRBV6-2 and TRBV6-3 among them.

Primers: 60 Vbeta forward and 13 Jbeta reverse. Data came from immunoSEQ multiplex PCR; TCRdb stores just in-frame clones and leaves some out. The sample includes about 120,000 clones, 75% to 85% of them seen just once. In this sample, this clone turned up once. Its matching antigen is unknown. The CDR3 loop spans 14 amino acids. The germline gives CDR1 LGHNA, CDR2 YNFKEQ. Trimming left V 0 bases short and J 1 base short, with 6 bases between. The TCR originated in a female donor in good health and CMV-seropositive. The chain couples TRBV4-2 to TRBJ1-1; D may be TRBD1 (5 bases). Sequenced sample: PBMCs. This CDR3 is CASSQDQGNTEAFF. The CDR3, as DNA: TGTGCCAGCAGCCAAGATCAGGGGAACACTGAAGCTTTCTTT.